The T cell receptor (beta chain) under discussion was sequenced for a study of OX40 agonist ivuxolimab in advanced cancers. On the study more broadly: As their treatment, patients were administered ivuxolimab, an agonistic anti-OX40 (CD134) antibody.

CDR3 length: 14 amino acids. V gave up 5 bases and J gave up 3 bases, with 14 bases separating them. CDR1 and CDR2 from the germline V gene are MDHEN and SYDVKM. The protocol was immunoSEQ multiplex PCR, while the TCRdb copy is restricted to in-frame clones and leaves out a portion. The sample records around 40,000 clones, about 86% being singletons. Study-wide results and caveats: At doses 0.1 to 3.0 mg/kg, CD4+ and CD8+ clones expanded. In the 0.1-3.0 mg/kg groups, partial responders showed among the lowest expansion.

Patients with autoimmune history or systemic immunosuppression were excluded. In the case of this clone: Antigen specificity is unknown.

This clonotype was sampled from an adult with an advanced solid tumor such as melanoma, head and neck, liver or kidney cancer. The specimen comprised CD4+ or CD8+ T cells sorted from blood, sampled in a trial of the OX40 agonist ivuxolimab. The chain links TRBV28 to TRBJ2-7, with D tentatively TRBD2 (6 bases). The CDR3 sequence is CASSTMGGFYEQYF. In nucleotides, the CDR3 is TGTGCCAGCAGTACAATGGGGGGTTTCTACGAGCAGTACTTC.